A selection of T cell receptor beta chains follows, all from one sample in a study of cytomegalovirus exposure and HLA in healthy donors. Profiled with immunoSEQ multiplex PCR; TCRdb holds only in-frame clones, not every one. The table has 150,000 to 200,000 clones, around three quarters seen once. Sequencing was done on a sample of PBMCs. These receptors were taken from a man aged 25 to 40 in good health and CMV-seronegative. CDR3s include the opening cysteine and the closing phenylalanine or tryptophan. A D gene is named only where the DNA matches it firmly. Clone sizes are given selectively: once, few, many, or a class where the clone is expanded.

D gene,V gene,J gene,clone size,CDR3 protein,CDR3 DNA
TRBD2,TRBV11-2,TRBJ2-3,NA,CASSLAASGRNTDTQYF,TGTGCCAGCAGCTTAGCGGCTAGCGGGAGGAACACAGATACGCAGTATTTT
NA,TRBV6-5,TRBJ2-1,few,CASSATGKDEQFF,TGTGCCAGCAGCGCTACAGGGAAAGATGAGCAGTTCTTC
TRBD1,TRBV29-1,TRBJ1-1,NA,CSVEGQLLNTEAFF,TGCAGCGTTGAGGGACAGCTTTTGAACACTGAAGCTTTCTTT
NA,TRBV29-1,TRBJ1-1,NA,CSVEDWGGRDITNTEAFF,TGCAGCGTTGAAGATTGGGGGGGGCGTGATATAACGAACACTGAAGCTTTCTTT
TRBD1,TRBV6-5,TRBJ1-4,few,CASRGQGAGDEKLFF,TGTGCCAGCAGAGGACAGGGGGCGGGGGATGAAAAACTGTTTTTT
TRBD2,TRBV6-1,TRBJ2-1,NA,CASSEASGSTYNEQFF,TGTGCCAGCAGTGAAGCGAGCGGGAGTACCTACAATGAGCAGTTCTTC
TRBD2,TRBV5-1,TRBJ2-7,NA,CASSYGLAGGYEQYF,TGCGCCAGCAGCTATGGACTAGCGGGAGGCTACGAGCAGTACTTC
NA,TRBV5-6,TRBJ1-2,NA,CASSSSTGLYGYTF,TGTGCCAGCAGCTCATCGACAGGCTTATATGGCTACACCTTC
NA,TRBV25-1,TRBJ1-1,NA,CASSDLYTEAFF,TGTGCCAGCAGTGATCTCTACACTGAAGCTTTCTTT
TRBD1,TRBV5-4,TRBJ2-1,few,CASSLGQGAYNEQFF,TGTGCCAGCAGCTTGGGACAGGGGGCCTACAATGAGCAGTTCTTC
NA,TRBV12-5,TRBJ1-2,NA,CASGLAGGLRGYTF,TGTGCTAGTGGTTTGGCGGGGGGACTCCGTGGCTACACCTTC
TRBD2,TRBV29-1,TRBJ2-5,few,CSVALRGRGETQYF,TGCAGCGTTGCTCTTCGGGGGAGGGGAGAGACCCAGTACTTC
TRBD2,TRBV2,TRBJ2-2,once,CASSGFLAEGTGELFF,TGTGCCAGCAGTGGTTTTCTAGCGGAGGGTACCGGGGAGCTGTTTTTT
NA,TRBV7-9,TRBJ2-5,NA,CASSTFRGKETQYF,TGTGCCAGCAGCACGTTCAGGGGTAAAGAGACCCAGTACTTC
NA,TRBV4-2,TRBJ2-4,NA,CASSQGFGNIQYF,TGTGCCAGCAGCCAAGGTTTCGGAAACATTCAGTACTTC
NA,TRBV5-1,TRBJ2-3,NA,CASSYGSSGTDTQYF,TGCGCCAGCAGCTACGGGAGTTCCGGCACAGATACGCAGTATTTT